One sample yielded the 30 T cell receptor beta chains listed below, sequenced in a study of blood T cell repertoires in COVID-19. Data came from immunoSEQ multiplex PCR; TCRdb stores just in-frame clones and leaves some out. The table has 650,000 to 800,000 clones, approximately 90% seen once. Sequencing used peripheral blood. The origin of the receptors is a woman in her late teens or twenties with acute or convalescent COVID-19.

CDR3 DNA: TGTGCCAGCAGCCCCCGACAGGGACACTCTGGAAACACCATATATTTT. Translation: CASSPRQGHSGNTIYF. This chain connects TRBV5-8 to TRBJ1-3; 7 nucleotides agree with TRBD1. Trimming at V came to 4 bases and at J to 0 bases, leaving 7 bases not matched to a gene. The CDR3 has 16 residues. From germline, CDR1 is SGHTS and CDR2 YDEGEE.

The CDR3: CASGGYTEAFF. Here the CDR3 DNA reads TGTGCCAGTGGCGGATACACTGAAGCTTTCTTT. The chain carries TRBV19 and TRBJ1-1; D call uncertain. The length of the CDR3 is 11 residues. The germline V gene has CDR1 LNHDA and CDR2 SQIVND (reference sequence). The V end lost 8 bases, the J end lost 3 bases, and 7 bases lay between the germline ends.

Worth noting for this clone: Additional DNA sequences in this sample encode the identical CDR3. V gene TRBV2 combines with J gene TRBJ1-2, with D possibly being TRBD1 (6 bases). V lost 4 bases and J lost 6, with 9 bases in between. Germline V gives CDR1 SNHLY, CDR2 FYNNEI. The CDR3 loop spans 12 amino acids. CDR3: CASSGTGNGYTF. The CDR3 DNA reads TGTGCCAGCAGTGGAACAGGGAATGGCTACACCTTC.

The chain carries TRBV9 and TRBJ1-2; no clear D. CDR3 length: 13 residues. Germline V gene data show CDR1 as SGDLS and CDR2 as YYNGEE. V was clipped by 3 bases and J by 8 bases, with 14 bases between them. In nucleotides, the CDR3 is TGTGCCAGCAGCGGATTTACCTCGCGAGGCTACACCTTC. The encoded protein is CASSGFTSRGYTF.

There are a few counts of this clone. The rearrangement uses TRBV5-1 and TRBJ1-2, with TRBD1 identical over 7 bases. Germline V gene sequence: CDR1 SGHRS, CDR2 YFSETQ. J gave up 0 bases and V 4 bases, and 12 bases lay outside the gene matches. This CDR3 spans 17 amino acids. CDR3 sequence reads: CASSARGRGKANYGYTF. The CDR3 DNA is TGCGCCAGCAGCGCACGGGGCAGGGGGAAAGCTAACTATGGCTACACCTTC.

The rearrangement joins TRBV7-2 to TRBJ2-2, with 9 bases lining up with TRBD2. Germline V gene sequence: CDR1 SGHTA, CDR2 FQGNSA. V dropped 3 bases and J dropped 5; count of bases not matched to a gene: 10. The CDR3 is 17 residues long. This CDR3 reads CASSFQGGGARTGELFF. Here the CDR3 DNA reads TGTGCCAGCAGCTTCCAAGGCGGGGGGGCCCGGACCGGGGAGCTGTTTTTT.

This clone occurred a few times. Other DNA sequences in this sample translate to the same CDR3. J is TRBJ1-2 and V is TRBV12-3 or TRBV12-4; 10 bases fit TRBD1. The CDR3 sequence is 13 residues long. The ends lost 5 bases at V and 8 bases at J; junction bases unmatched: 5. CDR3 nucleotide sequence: TGTGCCAGCAGTCCGGGACAGGGGAACGGCTACACCTTC. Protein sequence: CASSPGQGNGYTF.

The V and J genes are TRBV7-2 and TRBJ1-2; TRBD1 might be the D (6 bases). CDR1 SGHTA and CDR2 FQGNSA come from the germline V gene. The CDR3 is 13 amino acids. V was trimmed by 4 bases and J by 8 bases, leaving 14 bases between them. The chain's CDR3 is CASSSLRGPGYTF. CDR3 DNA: TGTGCCAGCAGCTCGCTGCGGGGGCCCGGCTACACCTTC.

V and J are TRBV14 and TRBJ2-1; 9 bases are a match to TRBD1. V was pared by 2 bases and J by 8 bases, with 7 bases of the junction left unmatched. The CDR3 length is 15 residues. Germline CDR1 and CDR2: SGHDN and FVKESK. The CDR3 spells CASSQTGTGPHEQFF. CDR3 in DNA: TGTGCCAGCAGCCAAACCGGGACAGGGCCGCATGAGCAGTTCTTC.

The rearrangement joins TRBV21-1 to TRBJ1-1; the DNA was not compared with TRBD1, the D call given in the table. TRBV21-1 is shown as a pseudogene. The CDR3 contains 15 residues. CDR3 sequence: CASTFPDRRNTEAFF. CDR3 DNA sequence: TGTGCCAGCACCTTCCCGGACAGGAGGAACACTGAAGCTTTCTTT.

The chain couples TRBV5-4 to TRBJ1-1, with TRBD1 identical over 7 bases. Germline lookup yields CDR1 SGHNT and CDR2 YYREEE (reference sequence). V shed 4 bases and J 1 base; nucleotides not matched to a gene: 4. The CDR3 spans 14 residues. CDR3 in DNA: TGTGCCAGCAGCCCGGGACAGAGGAACACTGAAGCTTTCTTT. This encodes CASSPGQRNTEAFF.

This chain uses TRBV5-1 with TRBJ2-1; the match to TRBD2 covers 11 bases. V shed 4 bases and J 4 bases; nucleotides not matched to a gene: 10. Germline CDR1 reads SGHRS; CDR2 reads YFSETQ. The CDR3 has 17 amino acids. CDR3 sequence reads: CASSPPIAGGPYNEQFF. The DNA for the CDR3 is TGCGCCAGCAGCCCCCCTATAGCGGGGGGGCCGTACAATGAGCAGTTCTTC.

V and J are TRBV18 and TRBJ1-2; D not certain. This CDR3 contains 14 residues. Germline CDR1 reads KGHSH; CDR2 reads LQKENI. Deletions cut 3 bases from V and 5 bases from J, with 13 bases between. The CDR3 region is CASSPQNPLYGYTF. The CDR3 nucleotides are TGTGCCAGCTCACCGCAGAATCCCCTTTATGGCTACACCTTC.

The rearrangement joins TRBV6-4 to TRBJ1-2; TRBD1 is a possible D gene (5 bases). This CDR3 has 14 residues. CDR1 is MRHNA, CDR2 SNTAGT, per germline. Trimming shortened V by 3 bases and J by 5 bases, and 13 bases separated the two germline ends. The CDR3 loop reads CASSEAGGAYGYTF. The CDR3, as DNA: TGTGCCAGCAGTGAGGCGGGGGGAGCTTATGGCTACACCTTC.

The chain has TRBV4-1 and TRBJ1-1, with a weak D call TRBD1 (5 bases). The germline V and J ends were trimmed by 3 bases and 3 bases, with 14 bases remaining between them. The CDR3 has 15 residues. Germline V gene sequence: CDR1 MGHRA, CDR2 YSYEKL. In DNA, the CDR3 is TGCGCCAGCAGCCATGATGGGGCAGTCTACACTGAAGCTTTCTTT. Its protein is CASSHDGAVYTEAFF.

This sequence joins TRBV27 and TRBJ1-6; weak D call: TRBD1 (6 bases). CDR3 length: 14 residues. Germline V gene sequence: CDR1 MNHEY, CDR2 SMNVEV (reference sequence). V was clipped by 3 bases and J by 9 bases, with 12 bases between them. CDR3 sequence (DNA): TGTGCCAGCAGTTTGCGGGGGGCCGTTTCACCCCTCCACTTT. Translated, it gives CASSLRGAVSPLHF.

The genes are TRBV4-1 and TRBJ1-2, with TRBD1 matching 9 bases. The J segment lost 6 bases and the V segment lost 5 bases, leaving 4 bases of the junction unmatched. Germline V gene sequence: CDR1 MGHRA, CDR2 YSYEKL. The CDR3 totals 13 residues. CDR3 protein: CASSVTGGDGYTF. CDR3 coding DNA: TGCGCCAGCAGCGTGACAGGGGGGGATGGCTACACCTTC.

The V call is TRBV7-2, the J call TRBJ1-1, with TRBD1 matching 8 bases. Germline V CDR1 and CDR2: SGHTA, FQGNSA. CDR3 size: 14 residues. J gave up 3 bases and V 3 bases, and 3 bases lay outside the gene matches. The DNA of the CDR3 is TGTGCCAGCAGCTTTACAGGGGGGTACACTGAAGCTTTCTTT. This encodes CASSFTGGYTEAFF.

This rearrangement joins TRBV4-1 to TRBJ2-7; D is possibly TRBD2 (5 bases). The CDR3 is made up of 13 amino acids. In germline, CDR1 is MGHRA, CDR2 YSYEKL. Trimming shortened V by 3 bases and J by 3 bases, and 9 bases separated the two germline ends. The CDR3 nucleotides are TGCGCCAGCAGCCACGGGGTCGGCTACGAGCAGTACTTC. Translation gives CASSHGVGYEQYF.

CDR3 residues: CASGGGRSYGYTF. The CDR3 coding sequence is TGTGCCAGCGGGGGGGGGCGGAGCTATGGCTACACCTTC. The genes are TRBV28 and TRBJ1-2; TRBD1 is a possible D gene (6 bases). CDR1 and CDR2 from the germline V gene are MDHEN and SYDVKM. This CDR3 region has 13 residues. V lost 8 bases to trimming and J lost 4 bases, with 14 bases between them.

In nucleotides, the CDR3 is TGTGCCAGCACCCCGTCGGGGACCGCGGGAGAGCAGTACTTC. It specifies CASTPSGTAGEQYF. V gene TRBV7-9 combines with J gene TRBJ2-7; a weak D match, TRBD2 (6 bases). This CDR3 is 14 amino acids long. Germline V gene data show CDR1 as SEHNR and CDR2 as FQNEAQ (reference sequence). V lost 7 bases and J lost 7, with 20 bases in between.

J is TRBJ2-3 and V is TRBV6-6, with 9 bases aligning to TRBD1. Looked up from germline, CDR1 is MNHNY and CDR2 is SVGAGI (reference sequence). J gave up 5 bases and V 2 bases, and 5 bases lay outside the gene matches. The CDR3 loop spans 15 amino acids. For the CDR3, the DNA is TGTGCCAGCAGTTACGGCTGGGACAGGGAAGATACGCAGTATTTT. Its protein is CASSYGWDREDTQYF.

The CDR3 loop reads CASSSGHGKNTGELFF. The DNA of the CDR3 is TGTGCCAGCAGTTCAGGACACGGAAAGAACACCGGGGAGCTGTTTTTT. The chain combines TRBV6-5 with TRBJ2-2; a possible D gene is TRBD1 (5 bases). The CDR3 totals 16 residues. CDR1 MNHEY and CDR2 SVGAGI come from the germline V gene. V dropped 4 bases and J dropped 1 base, with 13 bases sitting between them.

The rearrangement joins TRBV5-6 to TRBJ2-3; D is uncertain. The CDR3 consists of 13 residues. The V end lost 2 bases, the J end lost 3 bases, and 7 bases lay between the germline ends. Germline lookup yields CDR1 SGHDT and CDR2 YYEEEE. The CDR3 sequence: CASSLGATDTQYF. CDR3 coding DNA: TGTGCCAGCAGCTTAGGAGCTACAGATACGCAGTATTTT.

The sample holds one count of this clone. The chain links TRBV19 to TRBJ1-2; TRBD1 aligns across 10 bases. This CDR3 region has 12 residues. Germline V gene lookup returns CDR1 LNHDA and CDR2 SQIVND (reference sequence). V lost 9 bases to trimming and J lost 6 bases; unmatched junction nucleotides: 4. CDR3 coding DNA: TGTGCCAGGTTGGACAGGGGGGATGGCTACACCTTC. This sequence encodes CARLDRGDGYTF.

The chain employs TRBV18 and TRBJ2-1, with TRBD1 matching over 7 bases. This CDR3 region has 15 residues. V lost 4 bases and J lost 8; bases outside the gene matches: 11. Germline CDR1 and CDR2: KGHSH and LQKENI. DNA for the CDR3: TGTGCCAGCTCACTCCGGGACAGTTTCAACGATGAGCAGTTCTTC. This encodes CASSLRDSFNDEQFF.

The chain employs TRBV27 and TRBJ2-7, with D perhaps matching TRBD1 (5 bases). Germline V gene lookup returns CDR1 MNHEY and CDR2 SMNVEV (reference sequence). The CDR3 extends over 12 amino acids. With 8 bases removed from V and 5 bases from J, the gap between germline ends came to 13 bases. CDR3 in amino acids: CASWERGHEQYF. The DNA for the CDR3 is TGTGCCAGCTGGGAAAGGGGCCACGAGCAGTACTTC.

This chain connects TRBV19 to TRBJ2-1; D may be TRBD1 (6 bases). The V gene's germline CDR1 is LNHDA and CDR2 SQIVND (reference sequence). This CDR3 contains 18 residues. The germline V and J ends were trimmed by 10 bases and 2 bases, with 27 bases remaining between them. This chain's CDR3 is CATRYPSTGTLPYNEQFF. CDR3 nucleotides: TGTGCCACCAGATACCCCTCTACCGGGACACTTCCCTACAATGAGCAGTTCTTC.

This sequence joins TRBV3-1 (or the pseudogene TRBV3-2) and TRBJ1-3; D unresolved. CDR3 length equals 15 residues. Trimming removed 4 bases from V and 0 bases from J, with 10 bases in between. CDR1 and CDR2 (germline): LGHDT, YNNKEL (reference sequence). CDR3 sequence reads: CASSLLASSGNTIYF. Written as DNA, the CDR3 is TGTGCCAGCAGCCTTTTAGCAAGCTCTGGAAACACCATATATTTT.

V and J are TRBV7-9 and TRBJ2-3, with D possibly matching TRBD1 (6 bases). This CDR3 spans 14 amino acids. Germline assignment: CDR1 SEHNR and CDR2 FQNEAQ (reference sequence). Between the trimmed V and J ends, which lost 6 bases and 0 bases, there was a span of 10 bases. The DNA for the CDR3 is TGTGCCAGCAGTTGGACAGCTAGCACAGATACGCAGTATTTT. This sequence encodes CASSWTASTDTQYF.